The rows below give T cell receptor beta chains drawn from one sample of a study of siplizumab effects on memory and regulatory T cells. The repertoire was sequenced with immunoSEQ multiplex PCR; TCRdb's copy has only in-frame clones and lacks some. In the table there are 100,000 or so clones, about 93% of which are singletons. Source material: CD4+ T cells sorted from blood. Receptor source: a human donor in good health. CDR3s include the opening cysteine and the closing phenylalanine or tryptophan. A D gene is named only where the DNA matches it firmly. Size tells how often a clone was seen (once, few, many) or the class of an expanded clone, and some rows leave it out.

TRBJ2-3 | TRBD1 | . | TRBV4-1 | CASSQGTGGTDTQYF | TGCGCCAGCAGCCAAGGGACAGGGGGCACAGATACGCAGTATTTT
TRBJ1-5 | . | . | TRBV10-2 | CASSETHGAPQHF | TGCGCCAGCAGTGAGACACACGGGGCGCCCCAGCATTTT
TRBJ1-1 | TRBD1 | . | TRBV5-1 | CASRSTGGLYTEAFF | TGCGCCAGCAGGTCGACAGGGGGATTGTACACTGAAGCTTTCTTT
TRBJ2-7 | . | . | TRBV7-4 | CASSLAFRSYEQYF | TGTGCCAGCAGCTTAGCTTTTCGTTCCTACGAGCAGTACTTC
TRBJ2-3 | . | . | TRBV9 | CASSVGPSSADTQYF | TGTGCCAGCAGCGTAGGCCCCTCTAGTGCAGATACGCAGTATTTT
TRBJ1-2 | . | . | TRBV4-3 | CASSQDTEGGYTF | TGCGCCAGCAGCCAAGATACCGAGGGAGGCTACACCTTC
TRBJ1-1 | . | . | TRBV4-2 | CASSQVGNTEAFF | TGTGCCAGCAGCCAAGTCGGGAACACTGAAGCTTTCTTT
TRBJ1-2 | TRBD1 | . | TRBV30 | CAWSGTGFNYGYTF | TGTGCCTGGAGTGGGACAGGCTTTAACTATGGCTACACCTTC
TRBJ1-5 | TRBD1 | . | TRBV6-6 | CASSYAGQVGNQPQHF | TGTGCCAGCAGTTATGCCGGACAGGTTGGCAATCAGCCCCAGCATTTT
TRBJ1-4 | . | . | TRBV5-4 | CASSFGTNEKLFF | TGTGCCAGCAGCTTCGGCACTAATGAAAAACTGTTTTTT
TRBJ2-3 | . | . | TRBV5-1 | CASTKLTGRDTQYF | TGCGCCAGCACAAAGTTAACGGGGAGGGATACGCAGTATTTT
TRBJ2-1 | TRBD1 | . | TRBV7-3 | CASSTGTGFYNEQFF | TGTGCCAGCAGCACCGGGACAGGGTTCTACAATGAGCAGTTCTTC
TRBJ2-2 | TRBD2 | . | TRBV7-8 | CASSTRLAGGIGGELFF | TGTGCCAGCAGCACGCGACTAGCGGGGGGTATAGGCGGGGAGCTGTTTTTT
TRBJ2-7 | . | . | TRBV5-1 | CASSLLGPGRTYEQYF | TGCGCCAGCAGCTTGCTCGGGCCGGGACGGACCTACGAGCAGTACTTC
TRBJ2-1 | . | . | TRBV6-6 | CASSRELGNEQFF | TGTGCCAGCAGCCGGGAACTCGGAAATGAGCAGTTCTTC
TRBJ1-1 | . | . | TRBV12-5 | CASGYRKVNTEAFF | TGTGCTAGTGGTTACCGGAAAGTGAACACTGAAGCTTTCTTT
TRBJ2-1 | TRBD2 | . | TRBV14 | CASSHLATSRYNEQFF | TGTGCCAGCAGCCACCTGGCGACTAGCAGGTACAATGAGCAGTTCTTC
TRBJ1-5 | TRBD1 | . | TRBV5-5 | CASSLGQGRVDQPQHF | TGTGCCAGCAGCTTGGGACAGGGACGGGTAGATCAGCCCCAGCATTTT
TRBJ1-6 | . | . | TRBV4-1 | CASSQASADNSPLHF | TGCGCCAGCAGCCAAGCATCTGCCGATAATTCACCCCTCCACTTT
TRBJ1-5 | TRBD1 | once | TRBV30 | CAWSSGGGNQPQHF | TGTGCCTGGAGCTCAGGGGGGGGCAATCAGCCCCAGCATTTT
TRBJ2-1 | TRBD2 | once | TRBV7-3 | CASSSQRALAGVYNEQFF | TGTGCCAGCAGCTCGCAAAGGGCACTAGCGGGGGTATACAATGAGCAGTTCTTC
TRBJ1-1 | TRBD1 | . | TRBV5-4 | CASRLDRDTEAFF | TGTGCCAGCAGGCTGGACAGGGACACTGAAGCTTTCTTT
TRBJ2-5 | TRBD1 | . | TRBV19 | CASRMTGGGETQYF | TGTGCCAGTAGGATGACAGGGGGCGGAGAGACCCAGTACTTC
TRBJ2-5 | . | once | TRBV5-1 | CASSPPNSQETQYF | TGCGCCAGCAGCCCCCCAAACAGCCAAGAGACCCAGTACTTC
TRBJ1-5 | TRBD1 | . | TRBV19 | CASSTRQGPLPQHF | TGTGCCAGTAGTACGCGACAGGGTCCTTTGCCCCAGCATTTT
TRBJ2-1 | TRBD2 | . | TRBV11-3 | CASSLVGSGGSEQFF | TGTGCCAGCAGCTTAGTGGGTAGCGGGGGCAGTGAGCAGTTCTTC
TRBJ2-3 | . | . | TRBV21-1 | CASSKGGGREPVTDTQYF | TGTGCCAGCAGCAAAGGGGGAGGGCGGGAACCCGTCACAGATACGCAGTATTTT
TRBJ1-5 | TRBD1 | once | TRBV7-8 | CASSLVPGGRGQSQPQHF | TGTGCCAGCAGCTTAGTGCCGGGAGGGAGGGGGCAGAGTCAGCCCCAGCATTTT
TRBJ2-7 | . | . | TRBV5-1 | CASSFFGSMAYEQYF | TGCGCCAGCAGCTTCTTCGGGTCAATGGCCTACGAGCAGTACTTC
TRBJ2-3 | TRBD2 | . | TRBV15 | CATSALAGVFADTQYF | TGTGCCACCAGCGCTCTAGCGGGAGTGTTTGCAGATACGCAGTATTTT
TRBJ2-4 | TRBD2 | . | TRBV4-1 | CASSQGLAGGERENIQYF | TGCGCCAGCAGCCAAGGTCTAGCGGGGGGGGAGAGGGAGAACATTCAGTACTTC
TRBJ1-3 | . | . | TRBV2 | CASSEGRSSGNTIYF | TGTGCCAGCAGTGAAGGCAGGTCCTCTGGAAACACCATATATTTT
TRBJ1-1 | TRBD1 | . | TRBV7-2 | CASSARQGVTEAFF | TGTGCCAGCAGCGCCAGACAGGGGGTAACTGAAGCTTTCTTT
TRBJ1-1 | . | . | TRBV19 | CASSIRQAPGANTEAFF | TGTGCCAGTAGTATACGGCAAGCCCCTGGGGCGAACACTGAAGCTTTCTTT
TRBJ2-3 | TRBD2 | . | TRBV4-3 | CASSSGPSGSFGTDTQYF | TGCGCCAGCAGCTCCGGCCCTAGCGGGAGTTTCGGCACAGATACGCAGTATTTT
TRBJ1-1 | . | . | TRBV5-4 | CASSPPGPSGWADTEAFF | TGTGCCAGCAGCCCTCCGGGACCTTCTGGGTGGGCGGACACTGAAGCTTTCTTT
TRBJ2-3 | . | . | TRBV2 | CASRWGPTDTQYF | TGTGCCAGCAGGTGGGGCCCCACAGATACGCAGTATTTT
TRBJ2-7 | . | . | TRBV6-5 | CASSYTTGGEQYF | TGTGCCAGCAGTTACACTACAGGAGGCGAGCAGTACTTC
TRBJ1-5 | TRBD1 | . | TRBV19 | CASSGRTGGYSNQPQHF | TGTGCCAGTAGTGGCAGGACAGGTGGATATAGCAATCAGCCCCAGCATTTT
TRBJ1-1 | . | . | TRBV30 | CAWRGVVEAFF | TGTGCCTGGAGGGGGGTAGTTGAAGCTTTCTTT
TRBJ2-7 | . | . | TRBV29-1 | CSVGNSYEQYF | TGCAGCGTTGGCAACTCCTACGAGCAGTACTTC
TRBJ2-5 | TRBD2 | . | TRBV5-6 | CASRNTVAGGPSGETQYF | TGTGCCAGCAGAAATACGGTAGCGGGGGGGCCGAGTGGAGAGACCCAGTACTTC